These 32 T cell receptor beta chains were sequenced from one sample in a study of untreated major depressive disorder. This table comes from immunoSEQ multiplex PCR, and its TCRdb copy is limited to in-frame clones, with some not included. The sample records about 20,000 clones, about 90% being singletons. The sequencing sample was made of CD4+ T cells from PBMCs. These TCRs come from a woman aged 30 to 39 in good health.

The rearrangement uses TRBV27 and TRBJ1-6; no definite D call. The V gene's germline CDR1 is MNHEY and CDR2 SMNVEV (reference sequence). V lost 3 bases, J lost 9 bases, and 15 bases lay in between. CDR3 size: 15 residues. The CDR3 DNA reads TGTGCCAGCAGTTTTCAAGGTTGGCCCATTTCACCCCTCCACTTT. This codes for CASSFQGWPISPLHF.

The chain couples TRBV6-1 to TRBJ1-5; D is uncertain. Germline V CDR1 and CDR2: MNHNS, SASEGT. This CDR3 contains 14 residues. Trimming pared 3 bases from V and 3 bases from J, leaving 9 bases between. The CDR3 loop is CASSDGRVNQPQHF. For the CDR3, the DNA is TGTGCCAGCAGTGACGGACGGGTCAATCAGCCCCAGCATTTT.

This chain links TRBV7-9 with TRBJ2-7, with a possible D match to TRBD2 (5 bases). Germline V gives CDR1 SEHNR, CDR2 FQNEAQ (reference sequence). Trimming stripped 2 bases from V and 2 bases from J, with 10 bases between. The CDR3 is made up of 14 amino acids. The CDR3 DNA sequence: TGTGCCAGCAGCTTATCTAACGGGGCCTACGAGCAGTACTTC. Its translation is CASSLSNGAYEQYF. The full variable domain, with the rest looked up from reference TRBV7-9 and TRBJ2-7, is DTGVSQNPRHKITKRGQNVTFRCDPISEHNRLYWYRQTLGQGPEFLTYFQNEAQLEKSRLLSDRFSAERPKGSFSTLEIQRTEQGDSAMYLCASSLSNGAYEQYFGPGTRLTVT.

CDR3 region: CASSSSTWMTDSPLHF. The DNA of the CDR3 is TGTGCCAGCAGTTCTTCTACTTGGATGACAGATTCACCCCTCCACTTT. V and J are TRBV6-5 and TRBJ1-6; possible D gene TRBD1, 5 bases. The CDR3 is 16 residues long. Per the germline V gene, CDR1 is MNHEY and CDR2 is SVGAGI. V was pared by 4 bases and J by 8 bases, with 18 bases between.

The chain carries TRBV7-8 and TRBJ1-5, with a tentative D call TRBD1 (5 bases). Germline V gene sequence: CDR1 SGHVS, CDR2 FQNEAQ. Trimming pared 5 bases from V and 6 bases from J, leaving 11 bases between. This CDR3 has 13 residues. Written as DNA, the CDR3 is TGTGCCAGCAGCGAGCAGGGCGGTCAGCCCCAGCATTTT. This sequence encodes CASSEQGGQPQHF.

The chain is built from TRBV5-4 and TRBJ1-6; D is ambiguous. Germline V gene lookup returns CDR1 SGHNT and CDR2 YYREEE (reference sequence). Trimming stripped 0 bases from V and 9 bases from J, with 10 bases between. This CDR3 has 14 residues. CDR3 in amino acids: CASSLGSPSSPLHF. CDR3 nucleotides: TGTGCCAGCAGCTTGGGCTCCCCGAGTTCACCCCTCCACTTT.

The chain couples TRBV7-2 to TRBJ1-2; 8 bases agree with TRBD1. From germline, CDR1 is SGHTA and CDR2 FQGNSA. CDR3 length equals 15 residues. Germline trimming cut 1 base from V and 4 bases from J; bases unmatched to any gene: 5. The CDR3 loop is CASSLVSQGGYGYTF. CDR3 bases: TGTGCCAGCAGCTTAGTCTCACAGGGGGGCTATGGCTACACCTTC.

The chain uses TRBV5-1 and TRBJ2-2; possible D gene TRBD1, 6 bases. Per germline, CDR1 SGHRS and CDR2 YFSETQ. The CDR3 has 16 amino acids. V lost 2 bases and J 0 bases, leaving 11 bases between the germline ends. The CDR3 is CASSLTGPPNTGELFF. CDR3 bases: TGCGCCAGCAGCTTAACAGGGCCCCCGAACACCGGGGAGCTGTTTTTT.

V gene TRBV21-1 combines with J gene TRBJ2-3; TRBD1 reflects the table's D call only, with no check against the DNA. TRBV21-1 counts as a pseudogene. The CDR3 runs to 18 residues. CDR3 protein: CASSEQTVDRDPTDTQYF. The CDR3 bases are TGTGCCAGCAGCGAGCAAACAGTCGACAGGGATCCCACAGATACGCAGTATTTT.

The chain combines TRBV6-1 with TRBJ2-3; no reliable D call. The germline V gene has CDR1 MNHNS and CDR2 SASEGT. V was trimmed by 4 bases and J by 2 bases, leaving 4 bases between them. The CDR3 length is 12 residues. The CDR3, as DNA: TGTGCCAGCAGTGCGGACACAGATACGCAGTATTTT. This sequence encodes CASSADTDTQYF.

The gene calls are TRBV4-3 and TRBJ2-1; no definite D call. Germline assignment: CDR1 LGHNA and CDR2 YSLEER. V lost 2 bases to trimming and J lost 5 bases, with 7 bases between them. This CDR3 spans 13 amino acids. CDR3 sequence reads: CASSQQFNNEQFF. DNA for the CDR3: TGCGCCAGCAGCCAACAATTCAACAATGAGCAGTTCTTC.

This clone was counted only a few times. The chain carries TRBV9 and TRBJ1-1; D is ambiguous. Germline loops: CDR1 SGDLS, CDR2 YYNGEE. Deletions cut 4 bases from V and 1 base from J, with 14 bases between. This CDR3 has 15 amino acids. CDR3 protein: CASSPIGSGNTEAFF. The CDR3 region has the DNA TGTGCCAGCAGCCCCATAGGGTCGGGGAACACTGAAGCTTTCTTT.

Written as DNA, the CDR3 is TGTGCCAGCAGTTCACCCGGGACCCTGACAGGCTATGGCTACACCTTC. Residues: CASSSPGTLTGYGYTF. The chain recombines TRBV6-6 with TRBJ1-2; TRBD1 might be the D (6 bases). Germline V gives CDR1 MNHNY, CDR2 SVGAGI (reference sequence). The CDR3 is 16 amino acids. V was pared by 4 bases and J by 4 bases, with 19 bases between.

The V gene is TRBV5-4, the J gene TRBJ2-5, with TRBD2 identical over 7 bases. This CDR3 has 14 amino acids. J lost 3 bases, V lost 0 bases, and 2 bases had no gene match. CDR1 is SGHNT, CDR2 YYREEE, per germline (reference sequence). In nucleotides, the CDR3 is TGTGCCAGCAGCTTGGCCGGGGGGAAAGAGACCCAGTACTTC. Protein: CASSLAGGKETQYF.

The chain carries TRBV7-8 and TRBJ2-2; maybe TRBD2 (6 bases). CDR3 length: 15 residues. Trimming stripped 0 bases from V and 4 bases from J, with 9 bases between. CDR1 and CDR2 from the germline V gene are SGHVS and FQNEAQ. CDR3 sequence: CASSLAQEGTGELFF. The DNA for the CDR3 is TGTGCCAGCAGCTTAGCCCAGGAGGGCACCGGGGAGCTGTTTTTT.

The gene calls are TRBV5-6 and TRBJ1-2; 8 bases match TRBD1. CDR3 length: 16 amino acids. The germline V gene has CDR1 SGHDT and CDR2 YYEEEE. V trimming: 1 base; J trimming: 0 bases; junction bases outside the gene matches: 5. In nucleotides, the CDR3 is TGTGCCAGCAGCTTGCTCGGACAGGGAGCTAACTATGGCTACACCTTC. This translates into CASSLLGQGANYGYTF.

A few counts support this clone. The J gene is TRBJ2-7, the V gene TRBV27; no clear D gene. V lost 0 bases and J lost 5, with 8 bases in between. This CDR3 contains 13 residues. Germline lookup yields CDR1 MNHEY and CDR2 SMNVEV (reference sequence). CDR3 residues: CASSLSGSHEQYF. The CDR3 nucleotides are TGTGCCAGCAGTTTATCGGGGTCCCACGAGCAGTACTTC.

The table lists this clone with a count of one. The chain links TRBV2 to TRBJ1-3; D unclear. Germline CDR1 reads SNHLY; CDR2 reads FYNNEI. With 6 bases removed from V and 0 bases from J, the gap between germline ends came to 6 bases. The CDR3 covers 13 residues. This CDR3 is CASRDNSGNTIYF. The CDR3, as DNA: TGTGCCAGCAGAGACAACTCTGGAAACACCATATATTTT.

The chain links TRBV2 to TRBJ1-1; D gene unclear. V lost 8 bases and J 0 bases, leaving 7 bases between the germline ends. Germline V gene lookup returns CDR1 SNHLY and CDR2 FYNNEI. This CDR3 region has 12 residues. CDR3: CASHKMNTEAFF. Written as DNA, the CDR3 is TGTGCCAGCCATAAGATGAACACTGAAGCTTTCTTT.

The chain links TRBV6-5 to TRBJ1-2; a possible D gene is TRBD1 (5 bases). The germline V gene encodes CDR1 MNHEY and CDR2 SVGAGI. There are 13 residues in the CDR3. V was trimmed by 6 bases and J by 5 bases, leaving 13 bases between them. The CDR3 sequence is CASRSGLEYGYTF. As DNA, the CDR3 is TGTGCCAGCAGGTCGGGACTAGAATATGGCTACACCTTC.

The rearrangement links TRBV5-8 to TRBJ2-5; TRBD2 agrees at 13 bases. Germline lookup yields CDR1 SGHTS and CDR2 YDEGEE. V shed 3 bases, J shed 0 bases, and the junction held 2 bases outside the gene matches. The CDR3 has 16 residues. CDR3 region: CASSSGLAGDQETQYF. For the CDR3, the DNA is TGTGCCAGCAGCTCAGGACTAGCGGGGGACCAAGAGACCCAGTACTTC.

In DNA form, the CDR3 reads TGTGCCAGCAGCTTAGGGGGGGCTAGCTCTGGCCGCGAGCAGTACTTC. It yields the protein CASSLGGASSGREQYF. The chain couples TRBV7-2 to TRBJ2-7, with D possibly called TRBD1 or TRBD2 (6 bases each). V shed 1 base and J shed 6 bases, with 19 bases lying between them. CDR1 SGHTA and CDR2 FQGNSA come from the germline V gene. The CDR3 covers 16 residues.

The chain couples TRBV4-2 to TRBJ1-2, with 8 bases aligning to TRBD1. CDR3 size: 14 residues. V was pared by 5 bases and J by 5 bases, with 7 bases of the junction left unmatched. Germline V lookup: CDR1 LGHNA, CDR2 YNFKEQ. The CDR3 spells CASSGRTGIYGYTF. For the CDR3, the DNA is TGTGCCAGCAGCGGTCGGACAGGGATATATGGCTACACCTTC.

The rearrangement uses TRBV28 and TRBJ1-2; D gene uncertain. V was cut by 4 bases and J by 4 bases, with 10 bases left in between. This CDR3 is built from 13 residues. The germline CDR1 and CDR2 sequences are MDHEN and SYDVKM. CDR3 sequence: CASSSRTTYGYTF. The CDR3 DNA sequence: TGTGCCAGCAGTTCTAGGACTACCTATGGCTACACCTTC.

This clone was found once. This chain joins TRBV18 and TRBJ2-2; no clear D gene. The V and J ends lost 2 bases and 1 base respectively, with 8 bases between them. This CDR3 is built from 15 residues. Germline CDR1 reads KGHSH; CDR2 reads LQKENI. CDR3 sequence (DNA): TGTGCCAGCTCACCATTATTAGAGAACACCGGGGAGCTGTTTTTT. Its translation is CASSPLLENTGELFF.

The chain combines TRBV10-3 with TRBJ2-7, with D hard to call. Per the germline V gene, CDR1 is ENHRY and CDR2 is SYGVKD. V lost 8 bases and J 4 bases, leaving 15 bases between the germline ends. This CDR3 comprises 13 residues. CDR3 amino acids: CAIGKRVGYEQYF. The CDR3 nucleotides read TGTGCCATCGGCAAACGTGTCGGTTACGAGCAGTACTTC.

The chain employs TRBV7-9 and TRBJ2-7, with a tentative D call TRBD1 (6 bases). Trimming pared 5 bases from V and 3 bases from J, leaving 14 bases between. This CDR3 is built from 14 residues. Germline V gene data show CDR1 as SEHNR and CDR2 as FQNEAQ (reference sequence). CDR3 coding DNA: TGTGCCAGCAGCCATCCCACAGGGAACTACGAGCAGTACTTC. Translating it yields CASSHPTGNYEQYF.

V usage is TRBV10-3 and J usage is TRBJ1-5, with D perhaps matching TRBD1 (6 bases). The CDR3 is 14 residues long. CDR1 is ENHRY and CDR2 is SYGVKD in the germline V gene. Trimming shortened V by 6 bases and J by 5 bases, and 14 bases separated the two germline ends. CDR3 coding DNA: TGTGCCATCAGGCAGGGGTCGGGGGATCAGCCCCAGCATTTT. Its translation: CAIRQGSGDQPQHF.

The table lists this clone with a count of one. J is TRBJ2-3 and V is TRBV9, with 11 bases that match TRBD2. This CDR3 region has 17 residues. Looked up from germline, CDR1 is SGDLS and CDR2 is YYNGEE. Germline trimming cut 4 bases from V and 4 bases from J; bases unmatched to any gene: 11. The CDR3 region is CASSWGYSGGAADTQYF. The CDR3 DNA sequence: TGTGCCAGCAGCTGGGGCTATAGCGGGGGGGCCGCAGATACGCAGTATTTT. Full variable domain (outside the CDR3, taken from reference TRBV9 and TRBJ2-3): DSGVTQTPKHLITATGQRVTLRCSPRSGDLSVYWYQQSLDQGLQFLIQYYNGEERAKGNILERFSAQQFPDLHSELNLSSLELGDSALYFCASSWGYSGGAADTQYFGPGTRLTVL.

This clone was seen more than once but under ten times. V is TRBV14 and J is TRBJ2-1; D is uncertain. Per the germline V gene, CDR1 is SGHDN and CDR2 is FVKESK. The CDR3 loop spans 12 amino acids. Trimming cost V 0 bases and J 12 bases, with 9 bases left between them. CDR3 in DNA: TGTGCCAGCAGCCAAGATCACGTTAGGCAGTTCTTC. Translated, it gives CASSQDHVRQFF.

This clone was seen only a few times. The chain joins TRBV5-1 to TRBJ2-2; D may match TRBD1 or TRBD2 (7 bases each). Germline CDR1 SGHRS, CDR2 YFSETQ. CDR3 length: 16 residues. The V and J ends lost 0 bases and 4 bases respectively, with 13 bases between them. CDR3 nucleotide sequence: TGCGCCAGCAGCTTGGGACAGGGAGGGAGCACCGGGGAGCTGTTTTTT. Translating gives CASSLGQGGSTGELFF.

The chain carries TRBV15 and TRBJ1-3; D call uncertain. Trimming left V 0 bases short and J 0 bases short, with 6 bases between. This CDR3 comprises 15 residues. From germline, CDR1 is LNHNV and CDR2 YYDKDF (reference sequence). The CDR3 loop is CATSRDLVSGNTIYF. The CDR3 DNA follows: TGTGCCACCAGCAGAGATTTAGTCTCTGGAAACACCATATATTTT.